A single sample gave rise to the 5 T cell receptor beta chains below, sequenced in a study of cytomegalovirus exposure and HLA in healthy donors. The PCR used 60 Vbeta and 13 Jbeta primers. Here immunoSEQ multiplex PCR was the method, and the copy in TCRdb shows in-frame clones only, minus some. This table has 85,000 to 120,000 clones, roughly 77% appearing once. Sequenced input: PBMCs. The receptor source for this set is a man between 40 and 49 years old in good health and CMV-seronegative.

This clone was found once. This chain uses TRBV18 with TRBJ2-3; D not certain. Trimming stripped 0 bases from V and 4 bases from J, with 8 bases between. The CDR3 has 14 amino acids. The germline V gene has CDR1 KGHSH and CDR2 LQKENI. The CDR3 loop reads CASSPPSSADTQYF. CDR3 nucleotides: TGTGCCAGCTCACCACCTAGTTCTGCAGATACGCAGTATTTT.

The chain is built from TRBV13 and TRBJ2-5; D remains ambiguous. The DNA end is a closer match to TRBJ2-7, so the J assignment may be wrong. Germline CDR1 is PRHDT and CDR2 is FYEKMQ (reference sequence). CDR3 length equals 11 residues. CDR3 coding DNA: TGTGCCAGCAGCCAATCCTACGAGCAGTACTTC. Translating it yields CASSQSYEQYF.

V usage is TRBV2 and J usage is TRBJ2-5, with 13 bases aligning to TRBD2. V lost 6 bases, J lost 2 bases, and 3 bases stayed unmatched. Germline CDR1 and CDR2: SNHLY and FYNNEI. This CDR3 contains 15 residues. This CDR3 is CASRAGLAGQETQYF. Written as DNA, the CDR3 is TGTGCCAGCAGGGCGGGACTAGCGGGACAAGAGACCCAGTACTTC. The full variable domain, rest sourced from reference TRBV2 and TRBJ2-5, is EPEVTQTPSHQVTQMGQEVILRCVPISNHLYFYWYRQILGQKVEFLVSFYNNEISEKSEIFDDQFSVERPDGSNFTLKIRSTKLEDSAMYFCASRAGLAGQETQYFGPGTRLLVL.

This chain links TRBV5-1 with TRBJ1-1; no reliable D call. Between the trimmed V and J ends, which lost 3 bases and 8 bases, there was a span of 14 bases. CDR3 size: 13 residues. Germline V gene sequence: CDR1 SGHRS, CDR2 YFSETQ. CDR3 residues: CASSSSGRGEAFF. The CDR3 DNA is TGCGCCAGCAGCTCCAGCGGGCGGGGAGAAGCTTTCTTT.

This chain connects TRBV7-4 to TRBJ2-1, with D tentatively TRBD2 (6 bases). The CDR3 is made up of 12 amino acids. The V gene's germline CDR1 is SGHVT and CDR2 SQSDAQ. Trimming removed 5 bases from V and 12 bases from J, with 14 bases in between. The CDR3: CASSPGEVGQFF. CDR3 bases: TGTGCCAGCAGCCCGGGGGAGGTCGGGCAGTTCTTC.